The clone carrying this T cell receptor (beta chain) has more than one count but fewer than ten. This entry belongs to a study of blood T cell repertoires in COVID-19. Germline CDR1 SEHNR, CDR2 FQNEAQ (reference sequence). The CDR3 contains 14 residues. With 8 bases removed from V and 0 bases from J, the gap between germline ends came to 14 bases. TCRdb's copy holds only in-frame clones and misses some; the assay was immunoSEQ multiplex PCR. Of 53,000 or so clones detected, about 86% appear once; the ten largest clones hold 10% to 15%. The TCR comes from a man between 70 and 80 years old with active COVID-19. Sequencing used peripheral blood. The chain uses TRBV7-9 and TRBJ2-7, with D possibly being TRBD1 (6 bases). The CDR3 nucleotides are TGTGCCAGCCGAATGGGACAAAGCTCCTACGAGCAGTACTTC. It is translated as CASRMGQSSYEQYF.